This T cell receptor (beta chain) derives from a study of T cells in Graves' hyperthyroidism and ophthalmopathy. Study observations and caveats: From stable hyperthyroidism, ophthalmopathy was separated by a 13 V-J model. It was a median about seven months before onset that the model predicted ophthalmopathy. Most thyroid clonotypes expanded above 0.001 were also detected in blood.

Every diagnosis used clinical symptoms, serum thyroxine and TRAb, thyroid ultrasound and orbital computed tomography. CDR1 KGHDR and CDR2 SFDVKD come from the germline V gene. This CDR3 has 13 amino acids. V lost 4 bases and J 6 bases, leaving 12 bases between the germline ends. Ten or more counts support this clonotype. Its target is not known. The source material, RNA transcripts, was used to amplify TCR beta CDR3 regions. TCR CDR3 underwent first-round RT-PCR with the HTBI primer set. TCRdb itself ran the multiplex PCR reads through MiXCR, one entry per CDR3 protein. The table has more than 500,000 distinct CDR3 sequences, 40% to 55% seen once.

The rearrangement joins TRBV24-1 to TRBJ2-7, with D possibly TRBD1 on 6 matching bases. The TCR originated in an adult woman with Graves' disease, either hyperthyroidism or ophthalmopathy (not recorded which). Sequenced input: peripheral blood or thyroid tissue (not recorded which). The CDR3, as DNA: TGTGCCACCAGTGACTGGGACACAGGCGAGCAGTACTTC. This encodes CATSDWDTGEQYF.